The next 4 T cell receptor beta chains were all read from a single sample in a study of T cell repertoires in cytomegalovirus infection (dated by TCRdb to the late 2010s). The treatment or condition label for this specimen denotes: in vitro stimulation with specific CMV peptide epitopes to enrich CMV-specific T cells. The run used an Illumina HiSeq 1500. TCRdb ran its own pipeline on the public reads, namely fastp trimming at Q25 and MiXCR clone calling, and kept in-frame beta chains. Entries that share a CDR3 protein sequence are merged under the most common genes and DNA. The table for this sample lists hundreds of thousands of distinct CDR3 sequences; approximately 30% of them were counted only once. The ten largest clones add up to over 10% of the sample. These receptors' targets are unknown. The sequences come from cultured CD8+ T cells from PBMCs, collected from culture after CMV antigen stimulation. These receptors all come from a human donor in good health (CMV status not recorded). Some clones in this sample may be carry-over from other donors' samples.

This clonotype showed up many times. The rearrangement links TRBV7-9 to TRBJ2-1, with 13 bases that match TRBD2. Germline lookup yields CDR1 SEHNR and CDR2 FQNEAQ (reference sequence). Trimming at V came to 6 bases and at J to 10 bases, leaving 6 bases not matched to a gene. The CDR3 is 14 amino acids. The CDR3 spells CASSTSGGAEEQFF. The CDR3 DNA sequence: TGTGCCAGCAGTACTAGCGGGGGGGCGGAAGAGCAGTTCTTC.

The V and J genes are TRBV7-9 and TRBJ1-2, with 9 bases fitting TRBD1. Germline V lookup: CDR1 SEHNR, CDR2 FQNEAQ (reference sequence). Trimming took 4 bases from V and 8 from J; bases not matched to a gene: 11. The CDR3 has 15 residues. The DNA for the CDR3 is TGTGCCAGCAGCTCCACAGGGGGCGCATTGGGAGGCTACACCTTC. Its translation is CASSSTGGALGGYTF.

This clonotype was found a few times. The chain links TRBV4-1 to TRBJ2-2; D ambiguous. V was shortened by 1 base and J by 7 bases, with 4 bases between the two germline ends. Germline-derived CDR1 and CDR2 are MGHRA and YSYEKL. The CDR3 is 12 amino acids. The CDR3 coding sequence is TGCGCCAGCAGCCAAGTTGGCGGGGAGCTGTTTTTT. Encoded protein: CASSQVGGELFF.

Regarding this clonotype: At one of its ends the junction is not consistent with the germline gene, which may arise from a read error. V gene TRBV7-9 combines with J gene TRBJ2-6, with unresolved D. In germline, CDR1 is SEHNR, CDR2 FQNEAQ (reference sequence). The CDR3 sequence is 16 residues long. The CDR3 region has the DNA TGTGTCAGCAGCTCGGAACTCCGGGCCCTCCACGACGTCCTGACTTTC. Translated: CVSSSELRALHDVLTF.